This record concerns one T cell receptor beta chain sequence. Source study methods: The authors estimated nucleated cell counts from reference gene primer amplification. Only in-frame clones appear in the TCRdb table, and some are missing; sequencing was by immunoSEQ multiplex PCR. The DNA gave D and trimming, while V, J and clone size come from that table. The data contain around 190,000 clones, 80% to 90% of them singletons. The data stem from a study of blood T cell repertoires in COVID-19. At the level of the study: The United States, Italy and Spain supplied acute and convalescent COVID-19 samples. T cells, B-cell-depleted T cells, or PBMCs provided the cDNA or gDNA that served as material.

Trimming at V came to 3 bases and at J to 7 bases, leaving 11 bases not matched to a gene. Germline V gene data show CDR1 as SGHRS and CDR2 as YFSETQ. This CDR3 has 17 amino acids. The TCR was taken from a man aged 18 to 30 who had recovered from COVID-19. This chain joins TRBV5-1 and TRBJ2-1, with 12 bases aligning to TRBD2. The specimen was peripheral blood. CDR3 sequence: CASSSRTSGTVGNEQFF. Here the CDR3 DNA reads TGCGCCAGCAGCTCTAGGACTAGCGGGACTGTGGGGAATGAGCAGTTCTTC.